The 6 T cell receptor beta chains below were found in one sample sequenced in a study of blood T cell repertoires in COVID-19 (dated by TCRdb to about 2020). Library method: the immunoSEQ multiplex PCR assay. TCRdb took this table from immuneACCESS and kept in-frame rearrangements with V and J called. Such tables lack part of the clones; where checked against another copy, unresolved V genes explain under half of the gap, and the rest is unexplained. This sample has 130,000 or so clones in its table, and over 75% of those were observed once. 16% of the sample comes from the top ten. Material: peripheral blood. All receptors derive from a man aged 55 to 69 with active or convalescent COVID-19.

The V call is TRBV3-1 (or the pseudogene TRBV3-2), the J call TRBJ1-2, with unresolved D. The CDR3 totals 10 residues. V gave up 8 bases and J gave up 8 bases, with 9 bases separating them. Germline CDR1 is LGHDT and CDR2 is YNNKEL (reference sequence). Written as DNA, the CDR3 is TGTGCCAGCCCGGGAAGAGGCTACACCTTC. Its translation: CASPGRGYTF.

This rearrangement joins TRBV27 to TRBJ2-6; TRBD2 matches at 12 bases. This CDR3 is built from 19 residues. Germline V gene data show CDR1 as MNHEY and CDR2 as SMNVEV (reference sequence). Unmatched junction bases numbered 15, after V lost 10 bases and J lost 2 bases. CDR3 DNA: TGTGCCACTTTCCCGACTAGCGGGAGTAGAATGACTGGGGCCAACGTCCTGACTTTC. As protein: CATFPTSGSRMTGANVLTF.

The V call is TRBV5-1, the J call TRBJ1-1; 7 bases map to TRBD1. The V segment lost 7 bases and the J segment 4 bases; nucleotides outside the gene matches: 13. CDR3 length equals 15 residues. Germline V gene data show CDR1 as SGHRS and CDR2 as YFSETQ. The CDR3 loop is CASSPRQGGGTEAFF. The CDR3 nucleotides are TGCGCCAGCTCTCCCCGACAGGGCGGAGGCACTGAAGCTTTCTTT.

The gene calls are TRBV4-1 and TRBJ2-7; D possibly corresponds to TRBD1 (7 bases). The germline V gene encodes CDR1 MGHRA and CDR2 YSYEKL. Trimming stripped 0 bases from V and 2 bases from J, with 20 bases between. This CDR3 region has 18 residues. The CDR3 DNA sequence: TGCGCCAGCAGCCAAGATCGCGGGTGGCGGGGACAGACCTACGAGCAGTACTTC. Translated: CASSQDRGWRGQTYEQYF.

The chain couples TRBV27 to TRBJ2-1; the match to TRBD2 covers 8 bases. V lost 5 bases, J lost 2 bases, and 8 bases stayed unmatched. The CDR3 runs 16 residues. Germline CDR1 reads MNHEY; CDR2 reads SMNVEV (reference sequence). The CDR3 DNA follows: TGTGCCAGCAGTCCTCGAGCGGGAGAGGCCTACAATGAGCAGTTCTTC. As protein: CASSPRAGEAYNEQFF.

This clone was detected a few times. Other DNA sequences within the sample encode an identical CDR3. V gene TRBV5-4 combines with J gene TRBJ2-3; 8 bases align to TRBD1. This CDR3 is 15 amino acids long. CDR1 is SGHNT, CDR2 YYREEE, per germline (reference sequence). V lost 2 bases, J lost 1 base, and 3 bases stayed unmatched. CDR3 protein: CASSLGTGRTDTQYF. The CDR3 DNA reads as TGTGCCAGCAGCTTAGGGACAGGACGCACAGATACGCAGTATTTT.